The 17 T cell receptor beta chains in this list originate from one sample, sequenced in a study of shared clonotypes between healthy human individuals. Assay: immunoSEQ multiplex PCR; the TCRdb copy retains only in-frame clones and omits some. The table lists around 2.3 million clones, approximately 96% of them singletons, with around 0.13% in the top ten. The sequenced sample consisted of naive CD4+ T cells sorted from blood. Stated subset: CD45RA+ positively selected. Receptor source: a man aged 18 to 29 in good health.

The rearrangement links TRBV4-3 to TRBJ1-4; D gene unclear. Per the germline V gene, CDR1 is LGHNA and CDR2 is YSLEER. The V and J ends lost 4 bases and 7 bases respectively, with 10 bases between them. The length of the CDR3 is 13 residues. In DNA, the CDR3 is TGCGCCAGCAGCCGGCAATCTCGTGAAAAACTGTTTTTT. Its translation is CASSRQSREKLFF.

The rearrangement links TRBV11-2 to TRBJ1-6, with D possibly TRBD1 on 6 matching bases. Trimming took 1 base from V and 7 from J, leaving 11 bases between them. Germline V gene data show CDR1 as SGHAT and CDR2 as FQNNGV. This CDR3 has 15 residues. CDR3 loop: CASSLAGQQNSPLHF. In nucleotides, the CDR3 is TGTGCCAGCAGCTTAGCGGGACAACAAAATTCACCCCTCCACTTT. The full variable domain, completed using reference TRBV11-2 and TRBJ1-6, is EAGVAQSPRYKIIEKRQSVAFWCNPISGHATLYWYQQILGQGPKLLIQFQNNGVVDDSQLPKDRFSAERLKGVDSTLKIQPAKLEDSAVYLCASSLAGQQNSPLHFGNGTRLTVT.

This chain connects TRBV7-8 to TRBJ1-2, with a weak D call TRBD1 (6 bases). The CDR3 runs 12 residues. Germline CDR1 SGHVS, CDR2 FQNEAQ. Trimming took off 5 bases at V and 7 bases at J, with 11 bases between the two ends. The CDR3 loop is CASSQQGTGYTF. DNA for the CDR3: TGTGCCAGCAGCCAACAGGGAACTGGCTACACCTTC.

The rearrangement joins TRBV11-2 to TRBJ2-5, with 10 bases identical to TRBD2. V lost 3 bases, J lost 7 bases, and 8 bases stayed unmatched. The CDR3 loop spans 15 amino acids. Germline values: CDR1 SGHAT, CDR2 FQNNGV. Here the CDR3 DNA reads TGTGCCAGCAGCTTGGGTAGCGGGGGGTTGGTGACCCAGTACTTC. This encodes CASSLGSGGLVTQYF.

This chain joins TRBV7-8 and TRBJ1-5, with D perhaps TRBD1 (5 bases). The V gene's germline CDR1 is SGHVS and CDR2 FQNEAQ. The CDR3 covers 16 residues. V was clipped by 9 bases and J by 3 bases, with 21 bases between them. CDR3 residues: CASADSEAGPNQPQHF. CDR3 nucleotide sequence: TGTGCCAGTGCAGACTCCGAGGCAGGGCCCAATCAGCCCCAGCATTTT.

This chain joins TRBV4-1 and TRBJ1-4, with a possible D match to TRBD1 (5 bases). V shed 6 bases and J shed 7 bases, with 12 bases lying between them. Per germline, CDR1 MGHRA and CDR2 YSYEKL. This CDR3 has 13 residues. CDR3 bases: TGCGCCAGCAGTAAGGGGTCAGGTGAAAAACTGTTTTTT. Protein product: CASSKGSGEKLFF.

The V gene is TRBV6-6, the J gene TRBJ2-1; 10 positions match TRBD2. Losses at the gene ends were 5 bases for V and 8 bases for J; bases not matched to a gene: 9. This CDR3 has 15 amino acids. Germline-derived CDR1 and CDR2 are MNHNY and SVGAGI (reference sequence). CDR3 in DNA: TGTGCCAGCAGTCGCCTAGCGGGAGCTGGGGATGAGCAGTTCTTC. This codes for CASSRLAGAGDEQFF.

The CDR3 coding sequence is TGTGCCATCAGCCCTTCCTACGACAGGGCCGAGCAGTACTTC. Its protein is CAISPSYDRAEQYF. The chain joins TRBV10-3 to TRBJ2-7, with 7 positions matching TRBD1. Germline values: CDR1 ENHRY, CDR2 SYGVKD. Unmatched junction bases numbered 11, after V lost 6 bases and J lost 6 bases. The CDR3 is 14 amino acids.

This chain connects TRBV5-1 to TRBJ2-3, with unresolved D. Germline V gene lookup returns CDR1 SGHRS and CDR2 YFSETQ. The CDR3 totals 16 residues. The V gene lost 0 bases and the J gene lost 0 bases, with 11 bases spanning the gap. The CDR3 DNA sequence: TGCGCCAGCAGCTTGGTAGGCGCGACTAGCACAGATACGCAGTATTTT. It translates to CASSLVGATSTDTQYF.

This rearrangement joins TRBV4-1 to TRBJ1-1; D is uncertain. The V end was cut by 0 bases, the J end by 0 bases, with 11 bases between. The CDR3 is 16 residues long. CDR1 and CDR2 (germline): MGHRA, YSYEKL. The chain's CDR3 is CASSQETPDMNTEAFF. CDR3 DNA: TGCGCCAGCAGCCAAGAGACTCCTGACATGAACACTGAAGCTTTCTTT.

This sequence joins TRBV10-3 and TRBJ2-3; possibly TRBD1 or TRBD2 for D (6 bases each). This CDR3 has 14 residues. Trimming stripped 8 bases from V and 1 base from J, with 13 bases between. Germline V gives CDR1 ENHRY, CDR2 SYGVKD. The CDR3 sequence is CAILRGAGTDTQYF. The CDR3 DNA is TGTGCCATCCTAAGGGGGGCGGGCACAGATACGCAGTATTTT.

The V and J genes are TRBV5-1 and TRBJ1-5; 7 bases align to TRBD1. The germline CDR1 and CDR2 sequences are SGHRS and YFSETQ. The CDR3 loop spans 15 amino acids. V dropped 4 bases and J dropped 5; count of bases not matched to a gene: 9. CDR3 sequence: CASSLGDSLYQPQHF. The CDR3 DNA sequence: TGCGCCAGCAGCCTTGGGGACAGCCTATATCAGCCCCAGCATTTT.

This clone has a single count. The rearrangement uses TRBV11-2 and TRBJ2-2; 7 nucleotides line up with TRBD1. With 5 bases clipped from V and 1 base from J, the junction kept 4 bases outside the gene matches. This CDR3 has 15 residues. Germline-derived CDR1 and CDR2 are SGHAT and FQNNGV. This CDR3 is CASSPQGRNTGELFF. In DNA, the CDR3 is TGTGCCAGCAGCCCACAGGGGCGGAACACCGGGGAGCTGTTTTTT.

CDR3 coding DNA: TGTGCCAGCAGCTTAGCGCTAGCGGGGGGAGAAGAGACCCAGTACTTC. This sequence encodes CASSLALAGGEETQYF. This chain links TRBV7-9 with TRBJ2-5, with 11 nucleotides matching TRBD2. From germline, CDR1 is SEHNR and CDR2 FQNEAQ (reference sequence). This CDR3 contains 16 residues. The J segment lost 3 bases and the V segment lost 0 bases, leaving 3 bases of the junction unmatched. The full variable domain, its missing parts supplied by reference TRBV7-9 and TRBJ2-5, is DTGVSQNPRHKITKRGQNVTFRCDPISEHNRLYWYRQTLGQGPEFLTYFQNEAQLEKSRLLSDRFSAERPKGSFSTLEIQRTEQGDSAMYLCASSLALAGGEETQYFGPGTRLLVL.

On this clone itself: This sample also contains other DNA sequences that code for the same CDR3. CDR3 nucleotides: TGTGCCAGCAGCGTACAGGGGGCATCCTACGAGCAGTACTTC. Protein product: CASSVQGASYEQYF. V usage is TRBV9 and J usage is TRBJ2-7; 8 bases line up with TRBD1. Germline loops: CDR1 SGDLS, CDR2 YYNGEE. The CDR3 sequence is 14 residues long. Trimming took 1 base from V and 1 from J; bases not matched to a gene: 1.

The chain links TRBV2 to TRBJ2-7; no firm D call. In germline, CDR1 is SNHLY, CDR2 FYNNEI. The V gene lost 6 bases and the J gene lost 1 base, with 16 bases spanning the gap. The CDR3 is 15 residues long. The CDR3 reads CASRDVPHGSYEQYF. The CDR3 nucleotides are TGTGCCAGCAGAGATGTACCCCACGGGTCCTACGAGCAGTACTTC.

The chain couples TRBV9 to TRBJ2-7, with a tentative D call TRBD2 (5 bases). Germline V gene lookup returns CDR1 SGDLS and CDR2 YYNGEE. V was clipped by 4 bases and J by 2 bases, with 13 bases between them. The CDR3 is 14 residues long. CDR3 DNA sequence: TGTGCCAGCAGCCACAATAGCGATACCTACGAGCAGTACTTC. Amino acids: CASSHNSDTYEQYF.